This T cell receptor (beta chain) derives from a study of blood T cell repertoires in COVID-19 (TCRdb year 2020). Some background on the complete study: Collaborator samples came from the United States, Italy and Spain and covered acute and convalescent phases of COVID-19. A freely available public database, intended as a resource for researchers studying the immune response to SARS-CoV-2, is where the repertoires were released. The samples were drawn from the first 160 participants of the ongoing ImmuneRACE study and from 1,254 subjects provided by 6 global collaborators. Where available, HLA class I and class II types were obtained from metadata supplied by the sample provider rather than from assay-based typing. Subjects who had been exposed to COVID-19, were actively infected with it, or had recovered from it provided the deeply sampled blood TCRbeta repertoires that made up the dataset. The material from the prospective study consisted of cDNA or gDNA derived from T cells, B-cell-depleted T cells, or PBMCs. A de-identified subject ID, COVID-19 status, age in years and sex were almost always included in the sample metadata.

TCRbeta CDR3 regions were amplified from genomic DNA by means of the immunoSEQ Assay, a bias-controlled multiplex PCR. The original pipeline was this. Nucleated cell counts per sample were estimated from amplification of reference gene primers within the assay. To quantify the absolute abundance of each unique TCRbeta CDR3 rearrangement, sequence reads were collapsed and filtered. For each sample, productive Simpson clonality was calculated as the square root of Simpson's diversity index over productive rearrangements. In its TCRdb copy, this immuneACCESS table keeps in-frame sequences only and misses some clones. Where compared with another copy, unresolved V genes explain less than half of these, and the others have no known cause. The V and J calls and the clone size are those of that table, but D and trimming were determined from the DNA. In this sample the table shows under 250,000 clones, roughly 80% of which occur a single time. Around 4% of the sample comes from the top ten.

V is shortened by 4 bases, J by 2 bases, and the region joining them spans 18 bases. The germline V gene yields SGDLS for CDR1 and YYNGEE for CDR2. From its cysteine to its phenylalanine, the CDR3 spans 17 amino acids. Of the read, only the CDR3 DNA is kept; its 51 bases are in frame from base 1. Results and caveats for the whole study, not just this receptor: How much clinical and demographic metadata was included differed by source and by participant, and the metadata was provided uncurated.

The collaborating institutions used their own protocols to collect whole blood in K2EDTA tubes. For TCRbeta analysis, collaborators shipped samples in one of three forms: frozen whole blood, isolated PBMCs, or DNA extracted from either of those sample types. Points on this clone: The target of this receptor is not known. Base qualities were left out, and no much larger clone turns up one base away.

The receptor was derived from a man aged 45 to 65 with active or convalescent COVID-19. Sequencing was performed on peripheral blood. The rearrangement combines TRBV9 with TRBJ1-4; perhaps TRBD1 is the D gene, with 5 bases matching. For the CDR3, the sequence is CASSPWGGAETNEKLFF. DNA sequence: TGTGCCAGCAGCCCCTGGGGTGGGGCTGAGACTAATGAAAAACTGTTTTTT.